This TCR beta chain originates from a study of monozygotic twins with inflammatory bowel disease. General study points: Lower TCRbeta diversity (inverse Simpson) was seen in IBD patients than in healthy co-twins. Perhaps reflecting limited power, concordant and discordant twins did not differ in repertoire similarity.

Per-sample cDNA came from eight separate reactions. UMIs incorporating a 6-nucleotide sample barcode were appended by means of template switching. From its re-call of the 5' RACE reads, TCRdb lists each CDR3 protein once, without DNA. This repertoire includes approximately 160,000 distinct CDR3 sequences. Concerning this clonotype: Its antigen remains unidentified.

This CDR3 comprises 14 residues. In germline, CDR1 is LGHNA, CDR2 YSLEER. This clonotype was obtained from a human donor with ulcerative colitis or Crohn's disease, or a healthy co-twin of an affected twin (not recorded which). The material sequenced was blood. This chain uses TRBV4-3 with TRBJ2-7. The CDR3 loop reads CASSQINKHYEQYF.